This TCR beta chain came from a study of a mutant IDH1 vaccine in newly diagnosed glioma. Across the whole study: Males made up around 62% and females about 38% of treated patients, whose mean age was approximately 41 years. Prior therapy was radiotherapy, temozolomide, or both; most received both.

Repertoires were generated with immunoSEQ multiplex PCR, while TCRdb's copy carries only in-frame clones and drops some. The sample lists approximately 60,000 clones, under 85% seen once, with 3% to 3.5% in the top ten. Time point reported: week 47, end of study. Each dose of the vaccine consisted of 300 ug of mutant IDH1 20-mer peptide, with topical imiquimod. Eight vaccinations went to patients in weeks 1, 3, 5, 7, 11, 15, 19, 23. From germline, CDR1 is MNHNS and CDR2 SASEGT. V gave up 4 bases and J gave up 5 bases, with 3 bases separating them. This CDR3 is built from 12 residues. Findings and caveats of the study: Pseudoprogression seemed unlinked to shifts in top peripheral T cell clonotypes.

A word on this clone: Its antigen is unidentified.

The V call is TRBV6-1, the J call TRBJ1-6, with D unresolved. This material consisted of PBMCs, taken from a glioma patient whose treatment included an IDH1 peptide vaccine. This receptor was taken from a woman aged 45-60 years with glioma. In DNA, the CDR3 is TGTGCCAGCAGTGTAGATAATTCACCCCTCCACTTT. It is translated as CASSVDNSPLHF.